The sample holds many counts of the clone carrying this T cell receptor beta chain. What it binds is unknown. The CDR3 length is 16 residues. Germline-derived CDR1 and CDR2 are PRHDT and FYEKMQ (reference sequence). J was trimmed by 2 bases and V by 4 bases; bases with no gene match: 7. The data derive from a study of T cells in Graves' hyperthyroidism and ophthalmopathy. Points from the study as a whole: Ophthalmopathy was predicted by the model a median of roughly 6.6 months ahead of onset.

On the basis of clinical symptoms, serum thyroxine and TRAb, thyroid ultrasound and orbital computed tomography, diagnoses were made. The investigators amplified TCR beta CDR3 regions from RNA transcripts. The HTBI set primed first-round TCR CDR3 RT-PCR. One entry per CDR3 protein results from TCRdb running MiXCR on the multiplex PCR reads. The table records 360,000 or so distinct CDR3 sequences, roughly 15% of them present only once. The receptor was isolated from a woman aged 60-75 years with Graves' ophthalmopathy. V and J are TRBV13 and TRBJ2-3, with 9 bases fitting TRBD1. The source material was blood. CDR3 in amino acids: CASSSSGTGLTDTQYF. The CDR3 bases are TGTGCCAGCAGCTCTTCCGGGACAGGGCTCACAGATACGCAGTATTTT. Using reference TRBV13 and TRBJ2-3 for the parts outside the CDR3, the full variable domain is AAGVIQSPRHLIKEKRETATLKCYPIPRHDTVYWYQQGPGQDPQFLISFYEKMQSDKGSIPDRFSAQQFSDYHSELNMSSLELGDSALYFCASSSSGTGLTDTQYFGPGTRLTVL.